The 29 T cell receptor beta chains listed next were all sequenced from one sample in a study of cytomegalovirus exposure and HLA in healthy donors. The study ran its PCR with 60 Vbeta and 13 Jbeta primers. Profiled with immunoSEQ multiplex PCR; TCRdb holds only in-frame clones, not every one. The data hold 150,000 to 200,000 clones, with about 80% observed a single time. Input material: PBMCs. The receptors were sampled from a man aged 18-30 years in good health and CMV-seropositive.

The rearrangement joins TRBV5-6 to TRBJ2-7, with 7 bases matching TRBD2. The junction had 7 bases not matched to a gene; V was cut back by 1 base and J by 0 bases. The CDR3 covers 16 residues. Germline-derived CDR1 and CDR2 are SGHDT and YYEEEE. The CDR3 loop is CASSLLSAGNSYEQYF. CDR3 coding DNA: TGTGCCAGCAGCTTGCTTTCAGCGGGGAACTCCTACGAGCAGTACTTC.

The CDR3 DNA reads as TGTGCCAGCACCGCAGGGGGCGGTGAAAAACTGTTTTTT. Translated: CASTAGGGEKLFF. This sequence joins TRBV28 and TRBJ1-4; 8 bases map to TRBD1. CDR3 size: 13 residues. Germline assignment: CDR1 MDHEN and CDR2 SYDVKM. The V gene end was trimmed by 7 bases and the J gene end by 7 bases; junction bases not matched to a gene: 5.

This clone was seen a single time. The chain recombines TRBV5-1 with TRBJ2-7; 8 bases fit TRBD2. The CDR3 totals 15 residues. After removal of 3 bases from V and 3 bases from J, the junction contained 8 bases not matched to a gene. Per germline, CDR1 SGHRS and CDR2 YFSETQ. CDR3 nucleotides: TGCGCCAGCAGCTGGGGACTAGGGACGAACTACGAGCAGTACTTC. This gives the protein CASSWGLGTNYEQYF.

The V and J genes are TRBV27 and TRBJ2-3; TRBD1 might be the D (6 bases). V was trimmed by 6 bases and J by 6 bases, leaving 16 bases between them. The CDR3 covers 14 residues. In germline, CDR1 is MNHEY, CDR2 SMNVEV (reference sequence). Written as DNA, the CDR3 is TGTGCCAGCAGAACGTACAGGGTAGTTGATACGCAGTATTTT. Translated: CASRTYRVVDTQYF.

The CDR3 region is CAWETGSKKAFF. CDR3 coding DNA: TGTGCCTGGGAGACAGGAAGTAAGAAAGCTTTCTTT. V usage is TRBV30 and J usage is TRBJ1-1; TRBD1 might be the D (6 bases). The CDR3 covers 12 residues. The V gene lost 5 bases and the J gene lost 9 bases, with 16 bases spanning the gap. Germline V gives CDR1 GTSNPN, CDR2 SVGIG (reference sequence).

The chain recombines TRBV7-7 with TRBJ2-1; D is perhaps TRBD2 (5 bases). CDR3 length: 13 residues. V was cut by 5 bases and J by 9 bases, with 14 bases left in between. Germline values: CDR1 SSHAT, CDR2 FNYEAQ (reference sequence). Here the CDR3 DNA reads TGTGCCAGCAGCATTGAGGCGGGCGGTGAGCAGTTCTTC. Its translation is CASSIEAGGEQFF.

The CDR3 sequence: CASSAPLVGGPLADTQYF. The DNA of the CDR3 is TGTGCCAGCAGCGCTCCCTTAGTGGGGGGGCCATTGGCAGATACGCAGTATTTT. The V and J genes are TRBV9 and TRBJ2-3, with D possibly TRBD2 on 7 matching bases. This CDR3 contains 18 residues. Germline V lookup: CDR1 SGDLS, CDR2 YYNGEE. Trimming took 3 bases from V and 4 from J, leaving 24 bases between them.

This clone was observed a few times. CDR3 bases: TGTGCCAGCAGTTACGGACAGTACTCCGAGCAGTACTTC. Its protein is CASSYGQYSEQYF. This rearrangement joins TRBV6-5 to TRBJ2-7; D perhaps matches TRBD1 (6 bases). This CDR3 comprises 13 residues. V shed 2 bases and J shed 6 bases, with 11 bases lying between them. Germline V lookup: CDR1 MNHEY, CDR2 SVGAGI.

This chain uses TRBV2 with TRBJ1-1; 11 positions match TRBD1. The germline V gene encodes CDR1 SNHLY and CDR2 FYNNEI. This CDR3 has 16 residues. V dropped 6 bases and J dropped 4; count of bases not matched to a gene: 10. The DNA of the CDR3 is TGTGCCAGCAGCACCGGGACAGGGGGTATAAGCACTGAAGCTTTCTTT. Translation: CASSTGTGGISTEAFF.

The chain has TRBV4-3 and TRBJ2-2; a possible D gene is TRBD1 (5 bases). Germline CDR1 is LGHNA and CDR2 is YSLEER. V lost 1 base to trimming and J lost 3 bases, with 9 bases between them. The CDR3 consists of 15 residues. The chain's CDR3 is CASSQVDRHTGELFF. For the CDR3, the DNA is TGCGCCAGCAGCCAAGTTGACAGACACACCGGGGAGCTGTTTTTT.

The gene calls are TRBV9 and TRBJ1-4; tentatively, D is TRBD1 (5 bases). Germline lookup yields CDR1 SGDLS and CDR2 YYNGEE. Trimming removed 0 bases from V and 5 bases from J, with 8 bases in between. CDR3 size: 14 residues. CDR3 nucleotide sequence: TGTGCCAGCAGCGTAGGACAGTGGAATGAAAAACTGTTTTTT. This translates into CASSVGQWNEKLFF. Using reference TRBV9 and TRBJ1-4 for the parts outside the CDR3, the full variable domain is DSGVTQTPKHLITATGQRVTLRCSPRSGDLSVYWYQQSLDQGLQFLIQYYNGEERAKGNILERFSAQQFPDLHSELNLSSLELGDSALYFCASSVGQWNEKLFFGSGTQLSVL.

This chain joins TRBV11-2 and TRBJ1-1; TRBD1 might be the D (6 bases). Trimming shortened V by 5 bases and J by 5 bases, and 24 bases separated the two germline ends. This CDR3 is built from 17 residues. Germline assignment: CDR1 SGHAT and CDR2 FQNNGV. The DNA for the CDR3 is TGTGCCAGCAGCCGCCGGGACACAGCCTGGTCGGGGACTGAAGCTTTCTTT. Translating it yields CASSRRDTAWSGTEAFF.

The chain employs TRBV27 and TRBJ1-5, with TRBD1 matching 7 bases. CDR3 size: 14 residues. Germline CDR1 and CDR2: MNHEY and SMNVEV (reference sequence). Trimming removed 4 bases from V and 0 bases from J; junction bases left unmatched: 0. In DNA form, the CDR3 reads TGTGCCAGCAGTTGGGACAGTAGCAATCAGCCCCAGCATTTT. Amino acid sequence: CASSWDSSNQPQHF.

The CDR3 DNA is TGTGCCAGCAGCGACCCCCCAAACAGCTACGAGCAGTACTTC. Amino acids: CASSDPPNSYEQYF. The rearrangement uses TRBV6-1 and TRBJ2-7; D is undetermined. V was clipped by 6 bases and J by 3 bases, with 15 bases between them. This CDR3 region has 14 residues. Germline assignment: CDR1 MNHNS and CDR2 SASEGT.

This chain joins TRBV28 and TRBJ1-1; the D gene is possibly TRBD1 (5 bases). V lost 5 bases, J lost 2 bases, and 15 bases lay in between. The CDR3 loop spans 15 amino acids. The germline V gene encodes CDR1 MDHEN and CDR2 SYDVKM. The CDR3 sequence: CASSVVDTLNTEAFF. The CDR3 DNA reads TGTGCCAGCAGTGTAGTGGACACATTAAACACTGAAGCTTTCTTT.

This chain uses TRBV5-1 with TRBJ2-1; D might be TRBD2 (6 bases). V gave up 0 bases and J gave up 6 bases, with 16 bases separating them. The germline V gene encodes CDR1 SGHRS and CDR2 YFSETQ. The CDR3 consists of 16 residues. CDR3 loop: CASSLGRLVGGNEQFF. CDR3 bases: TGCGCCAGCAGCTTGGGCAGACTAGTGGGGGGCAATGAGCAGTTCTTC.

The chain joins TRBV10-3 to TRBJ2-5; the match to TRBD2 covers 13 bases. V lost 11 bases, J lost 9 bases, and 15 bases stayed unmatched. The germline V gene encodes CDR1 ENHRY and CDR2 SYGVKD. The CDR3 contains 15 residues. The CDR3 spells CAVGEGLAGPAAQYF. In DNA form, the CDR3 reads TGTGCCGTCGGCGAGGGACTAGCGGGACCAGCGGCCCAGTACTTC.

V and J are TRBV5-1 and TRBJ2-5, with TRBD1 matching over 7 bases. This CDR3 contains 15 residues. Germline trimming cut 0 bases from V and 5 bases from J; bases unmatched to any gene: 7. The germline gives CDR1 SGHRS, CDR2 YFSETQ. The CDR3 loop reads CASSLVTGHPETQYF. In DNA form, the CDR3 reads TGCGCCAGCAGCTTGGTGACAGGGCATCCGGAGACCCAGTACTTC. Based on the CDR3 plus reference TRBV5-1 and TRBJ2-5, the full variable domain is KAGVTQTPRYLIKTRGQQVTLSCSPISGHRSVSWYQQTPGQGLQFLFEYFSETQRNKGNFPGRFSGRQFSNSRSEMNVSTLELGDSALYLCASSLVTGHPETQYFGPGTRLLVL.

The CDR3 sequence: CASSAQGYGYTF. The CDR3 DNA reads as TGTGCCAGCAGTGCACAGGGGTATGGCTACACCTTC. The chain links TRBV6-5 to TRBJ1-2; TRBD1 aligns across 7 bases. Losses at the gene ends were 5 bases for V and 5 bases for J; bases not matched to a gene: 2. Germline lookup yields CDR1 MNHEY and CDR2 SVGAGI. The CDR3 loop spans 12 amino acids.

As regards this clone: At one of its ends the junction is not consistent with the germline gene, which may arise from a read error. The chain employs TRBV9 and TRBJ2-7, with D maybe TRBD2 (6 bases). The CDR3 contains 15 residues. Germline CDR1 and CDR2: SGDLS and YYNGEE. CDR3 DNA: TGTGCCAGCAGCGTAGGCGGGACCGCTTCCTACGAGCAGTACTTT. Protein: CASSVGGTASYEQYF.

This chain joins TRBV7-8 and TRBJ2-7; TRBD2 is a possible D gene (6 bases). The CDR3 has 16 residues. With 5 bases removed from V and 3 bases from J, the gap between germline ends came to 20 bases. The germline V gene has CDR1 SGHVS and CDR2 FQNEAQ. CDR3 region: CASSHRSAGPLYEQYF. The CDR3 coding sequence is TGTGCCAGCAGCCACAGGTCAGCGGGCCCCCTCTACGAGCAGTACTTC.

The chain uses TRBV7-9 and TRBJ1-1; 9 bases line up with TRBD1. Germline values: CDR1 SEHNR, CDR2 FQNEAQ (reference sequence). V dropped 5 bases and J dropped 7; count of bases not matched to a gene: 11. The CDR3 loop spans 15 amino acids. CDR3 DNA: TGTGCCAGCAGCGATCCGGGACAGGGACCCATTGAAGCTTTCTTT. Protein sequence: CASSDPGQGPIEAFF.

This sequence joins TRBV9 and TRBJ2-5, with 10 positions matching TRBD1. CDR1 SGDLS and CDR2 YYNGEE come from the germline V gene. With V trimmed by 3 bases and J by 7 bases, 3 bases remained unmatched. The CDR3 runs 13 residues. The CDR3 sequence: CASSAGDRGTQYF. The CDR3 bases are TGTGCCAGCAGCGCGGGGGACAGGGGGACCCAGTACTTC.

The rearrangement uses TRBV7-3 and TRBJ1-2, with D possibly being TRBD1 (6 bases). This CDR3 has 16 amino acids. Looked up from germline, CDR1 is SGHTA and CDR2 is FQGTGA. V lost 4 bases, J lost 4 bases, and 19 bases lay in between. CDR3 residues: CASSSLPTGPLYGYTF. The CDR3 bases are TGTGCCAGCAGCTCGCTACCAACAGGGCCCCTCTATGGCTACACCTTC.

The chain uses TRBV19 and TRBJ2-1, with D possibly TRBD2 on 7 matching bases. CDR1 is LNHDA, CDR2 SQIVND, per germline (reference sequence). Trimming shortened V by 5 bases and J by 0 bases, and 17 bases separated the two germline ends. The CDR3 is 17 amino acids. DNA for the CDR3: TGTGCCAGTAGTTCCCTTGGCGGGGGCCTCTCCTACAATGAGCAGTTCTTC. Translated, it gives CASSSLGGGLSYNEQFF.

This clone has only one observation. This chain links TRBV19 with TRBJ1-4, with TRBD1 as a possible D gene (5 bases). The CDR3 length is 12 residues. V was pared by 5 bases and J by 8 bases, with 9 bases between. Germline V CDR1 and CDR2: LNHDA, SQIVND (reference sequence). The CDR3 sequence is CASSWSGEKLFF. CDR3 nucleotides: TGTGCCAGTAGTTGGTCAGGGGAAAAACTGTTTTTT.

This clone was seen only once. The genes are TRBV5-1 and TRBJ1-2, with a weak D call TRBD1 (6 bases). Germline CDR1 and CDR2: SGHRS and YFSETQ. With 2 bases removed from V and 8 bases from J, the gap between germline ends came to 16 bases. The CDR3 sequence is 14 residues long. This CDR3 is CASSLTSTGGGYTF. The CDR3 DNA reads TGCGCCAGCAGCTTAACTTCGACAGGCGGCGGCTACACCTTC.

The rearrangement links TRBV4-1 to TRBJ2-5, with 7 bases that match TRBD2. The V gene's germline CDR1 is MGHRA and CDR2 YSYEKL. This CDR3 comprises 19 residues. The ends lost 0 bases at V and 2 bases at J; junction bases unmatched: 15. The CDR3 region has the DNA TGCGCCAGCAGCCAAGAGGGACTACTAGTGACCCCTTTACAAGAGACCCAGTACTTC. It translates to CASSQEGLLVTPLQETQYF.

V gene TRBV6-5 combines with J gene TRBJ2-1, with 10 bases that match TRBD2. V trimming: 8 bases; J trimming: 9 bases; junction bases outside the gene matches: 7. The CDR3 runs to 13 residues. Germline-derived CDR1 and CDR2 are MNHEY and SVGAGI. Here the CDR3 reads CASGLAAVGEQFF. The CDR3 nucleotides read TGTGCCAGCGGACTAGCGGCGGTGGGTGAGCAGTTCTTC.